This entry describes one T cell receptor beta chain. Its target antigen remains unknown. At one of its ends the junction is not consistent with the germline gene, which may arise from a read error. None of the patients had been given any treatment before thyroid surgery. Using T-cell receptor beta sequencing, the study looked back at clinical samples from patients collected from about 2011 to 2018. The receptor library was made with PCR. Sequenced on an Illumina HiSeq 4000. High-throughput sequencing was used to profile the TCR beta-chain CDR3 region of every patient. Concerning the study's data processing: The researchers built a classifier to tell apart papillary thyroid cancer patients with distant metastasis, based on CDR3 differences among clinicopathological groups. Repertoire diversity was assessed with the Shannon index, and tumor-blood repertoire similarity with the Morisita-Horn index. TCRdb reran the public reads through fastp at Q25 and MiXCR, keeping productive beta chains. The V and J calls shown here were made by TCRdb, not taken from the authors' results. In all, the sample holds about 92,000 clones, and about 16% of those were seen once. The ten top clones hold roughly 4% of the sample.

Based on the germline V gene, the CDR1 and CDR2 sequences are MNHNS and SASEGT. From the cysteine through the phenylalanine, the CDR3 covers 11 amino acids. The read is trimmed to its CDR3 DNA, 33 bases read in frame from base 1. The sample belongs to a study of metastatic and nonmetastatic thyroid tumors (dated by TCRdb to the early 2020s). Concerning the study at large: Repertoires from peripheral blood and from tumor or nodule tissue samples of malignant and benign thyroid patients were compared.

Results and caveats for the whole study, not just this receptor: In both blood and tumor samples, TCR beta diversity was reported to be significantly higher in malignant tumors than in benign nodules.

This chain joins TRBV6-1 to TRBJ1-4; there is no confident call for the D gene. What was sequenced was blood. This clonotype originated in a female donor with papillary thyroid cancer or a benign thyroid nodule (not recorded which). Some clones in this sample may be carry-over from other donors' samples. For the CDR3, the sequence is CASRGNGKLFF. The base sequence is TGTGCCAGCAGGGGGAATGGAAAACTGTTTTTT.